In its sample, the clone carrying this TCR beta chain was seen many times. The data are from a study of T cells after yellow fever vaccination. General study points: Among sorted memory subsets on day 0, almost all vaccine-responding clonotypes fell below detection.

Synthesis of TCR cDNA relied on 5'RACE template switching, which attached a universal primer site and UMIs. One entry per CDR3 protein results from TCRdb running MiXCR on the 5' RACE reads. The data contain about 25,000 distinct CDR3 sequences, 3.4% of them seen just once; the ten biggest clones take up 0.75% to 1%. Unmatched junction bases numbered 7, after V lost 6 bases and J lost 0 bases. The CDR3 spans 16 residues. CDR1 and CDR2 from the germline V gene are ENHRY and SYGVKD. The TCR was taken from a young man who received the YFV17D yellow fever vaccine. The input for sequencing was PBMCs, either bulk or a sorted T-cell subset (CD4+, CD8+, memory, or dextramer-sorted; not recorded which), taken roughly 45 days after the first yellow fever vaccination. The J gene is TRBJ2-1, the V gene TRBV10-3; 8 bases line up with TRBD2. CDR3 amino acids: CAIRNSGADSYNEQFF. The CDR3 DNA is TGTGCCATCAGAAATAGCGGGGCCGACTCCTACAATGAGCAGTTCTTC.